The sequence of this TCR beta chain was determined in a study of T-cell reconstitution after alpha-beta-depleted transplantation in children. Germline V CDR1 and CDR2: KGHSH, LQKENI. Trimming took off 3 bases at V and 6 bases at J, with 14 bases between the two ends. This CDR3 spans 14 amino acids. Unique molecular identifiers tagged the TCRbeta library. TCRdb re-analysed the PCR reads in MiXCR, keeping a single row per CDR3 protein. Of 200,000 to 250,000 distinct CDR3 sequences detected, approximately 10% appear once; the ten largest clones hold 28%. Of note for this clonotype: No conserved phenylalanine or tryptophan is present at the end of the CDR3, so a read error is the likely explanation.

The material was PBMCs, obtained before TCRalphabeta/CD19-depleted stem cell transplant. This chain uses TRBV18 with TRBJ1-1; tentative D call: TRBD1 (5 bases). This receptor was identified in a child younger than two with acute myeloid leukemia, due to receive a stem cell transplant. The CDR3 DNA follows: TGTGCCAGCTCACCCGGGGCGGGGCGGGCTGAAGCTTTCGTT. This codes for CASSPGAGRAEAFV.